This T cell receptor (beta chain) was profiled in a study of cytomegalovirus exposure and HLA in healthy donors. Whole-study findings and limits: It was taken for granted in presence/absence analyses that sequencing depth across donors was roughly uniform. A later analysis revealed that TCR association rates differed between HLA loci, peaking at DRB1 and bottoming out at HLA-C. Earlier findings revealed that most TCR beta V segments proved productive either about 87% or about 30% of the time. Later genetic work tied a missense DCLRE1C variant to beta-chain V and J trimming.

The germline V gene encodes CDR1 MDHEN and CDR2 SYDVKM. V lost 8 bases, J lost 5 bases, and 9 bases stayed unmatched. CDR3 length: 14 amino acids. Details on this clone: Its target is not known.

Vbeta (60) and Jbeta (13) primers were used in the PCR. Clones were sequenced by immunoSEQ multiplex PCR, and TCRdb holds only the in-frame ones, with some missing. This sample's table reports over 45,000 clones. V and J are TRBV28 and TRBJ2-7; 10 nucleotides agree with TRBD2. This TCR was recovered from a young woman in good health and CMV-seronegative. Sequenced sample: PBMCs. The CDR3 DNA reads as TGTGCCAGCGGGTTAGCGGGAGGAACGCACGAGCAGTACTTC. Translating gives CASGLAGGTHEQYF.